The 17 T cell receptor beta chains listed next were all sequenced from one sample in a study of CD8 T cells in ankylosing spondylitis. General study findings and limits: Ankylosing spondylitis blood seemed to carry a telltale TCR beta motif made of about 8 highly homologous variants.

Each CDR3 protein is one row after TCRdb ran MiXCR on the 5' RACE reads. The sample consists of roughly 700,000 distinct CDR3 sequences, around 20% of them appearing once. These receptors' targets are unknown. Sample: blood, either unsorted or a sorted T cell fraction (not recorded which). The receptors stem from a male donor with ankylosing spondylitis.

This clonotype was seen more than once but under ten times. The V and J genes are TRBV5-6 and TRBJ1-3; the D is unclear. Trimming pared 1 base from V and 0 bases from J, leaving 8 bases between. The germline gives CDR1 SGHDT, CDR2 YYEEEE. This CDR3 is built from 15 residues. The CDR3 region has the DNA TGTGCCAGCAGCTTGAGGGCCAGCTCTGGAAACACCATATATTTT. This encodes CASSLRASSGNTIYF.

This chain links TRBV4-3 with TRBJ2-3, with 7 bases matching TRBD1. CDR3 size: 16 residues. After removal of 6 bases from V and 1 base from J, the junction contained 10 bases not matched to a gene. In germline, CDR1 is LGHNA, CDR2 YSLEER. This CDR3 reads CASSSDRAYGTDTQYF. The CDR3 region has the DNA TGCGCCAGCAGTTCCGACAGGGCCTACGGCACAGATACGCAGTATTTT.

This clonotype has just a few counts. The chain uses TRBV4-1 and TRBJ2-1, with 9 bases lining up with TRBD1. This CDR3 spans 15 amino acids. Unmatched junction bases numbered 2, after V lost 2 bases and J lost 3 bases. Per germline, CDR1 MGHRA and CDR2 YSYEKL. The CDR3 DNA reads as TGCGCCAGCAGCCAAATGGGACAGGGCTACAATGAGCAGTTCTTC. Amino acids: CASSQMGQGYNEQFF.

There are a few counts of this clonotype. V and J are TRBV7-9 and TRBJ2-2, with D perhaps matching TRBD2 (6 bases). With 3 bases removed from V and 4 bases from J, the gap between germline ends came to 12 bases. From germline, CDR1 is SEHNR and CDR2 FQNEAQ (reference sequence). This CDR3 has 15 residues. The CDR3: CASSLGEAGTGELFF. CDR3 bases: TGTGCCAGCAGCTTGGGGGAGGCCGGCACCGGGGAGCTGTTTTTT.

The table lists this clonotype with a few counts. This chain uses TRBV20-1 with TRBJ1-6; TRBD1 matches at 7 bases. Trimming cost V 1 base and J 2 bases; bases outside gene matches: 5. The CDR3 consists of 16 residues. From germline, CDR1 is DFQATT and CDR2 SNEGSKA (reference sequence). The CDR3 loop is CSARATGVTYNSPLHF. The DNA for the CDR3 is TGCAGTGCTAGAGCAACAGGGGTCACCTATAATTCACCCCTCCACTTT.

This clonotype was observed a few times. The chain links TRBV20-1 to TRBJ2-7; possibly TRBD1 for D (6 bases). With 0 bases removed from V and 3 bases from J, the gap between germline ends came to 15 bases. The CDR3 is 15 residues long. In germline, CDR1 is DFQATT, CDR2 SNEGSKA (reference sequence). Here the CDR3 reads CSARDPSGTNYEQYF. CDR3 coding DNA: TGCAGTGCTAGAGACCCTTCCGGGACAAACTACGAGCAGTACTTC.

This clonotype has more than one count but fewer than ten. V is TRBV7-6 and J is TRBJ2-1; D is perhaps TRBD1 (6 bases). The V gene lost 1 base and the J gene lost 7 bases, with 11 bases spanning the gap. CDR3 length: 14 amino acids. The germline CDR1 and CDR2 sequences are SGHVS and FNYEAQ. The CDR3 region has the DNA TGTGCCAGCAGCTTAGTTCAGGGGAAGAATGAGCAGTTCTTC. The encoded protein is CASSLVQGKNEQFF.

The CDR3 loop is CASSILPGTSIHEQYF. In DNA form, the CDR3 reads TGTGCCAGCAGCATACTACCCGGGACAAGTATCCACGAGCAGTACTTC. The V gene is TRBV5-6, the J gene TRBJ2-7; a possible D gene is TRBD1 (6 bases). Trimming left V 4 bases short and J 5 bases short, with 22 bases between. Germline V gene sequence: CDR1 SGHDT, CDR2 YYEEEE. This CDR3 has 16 amino acids.

This chain joins TRBV20-1 and TRBJ1-1; 12 bases map to TRBD1. Germline loops: CDR1 DFQATT, CDR2 SNEGSKA (reference sequence). CDR3 length: 16 amino acids. Unmatched junction bases numbered 12, after V lost 5 bases and J lost 5 bases. CDR3 DNA sequence: TGCAGTGCTTATACCGGGACAGGGGGCGCTTGGACTGAAGCTTTCTTT. Residues: CSAYTGTGGAWTEAFF.

This clonotype was seen at least ten times. For the CDR3, the DNA is TGCAGCGTTGGGACAGCGAACACCGGGGAGCTGTTTTTT. Translated: CSVGTANTGELFF. V usage is TRBV29-1 and J usage is TRBJ2-2, with D possibly being TRBD1 (6 bases). V dropped 4 bases and J dropped 0 bases, with 6 bases sitting between them. The germline CDR1 and CDR2 sequences are SQVTM and ANQGSEA. This CDR3 is built from 13 residues.

The table lists this clonotype with a few counts. This CDR3 is CASSLGIGDAQPQHF. The CDR3 DNA reads as TGTGCCAGCAGCTTAGGGATTGGGGACGCTCAGCCCCAGCATTTT. This rearrangement joins TRBV7-9 to TRBJ1-5; possibly TRBD1 for D (5 bases). The V end lost 1 base, the J end lost 6 bases, and 13 bases lay between the germline ends. Germline lookup yields CDR1 SEHNR and CDR2 FQNEAQ (reference sequence). The CDR3 runs 15 residues.

V gene TRBV7-2 combines with J gene TRBJ1-3, with D possibly being TRBD1 (5 bases). Germline V CDR1 and CDR2: SGHTA, FQGNSA. The CDR3 is made up of 16 amino acids. Between the trimmed V and J ends, which lost 5 bases and 0 bases, there was a span of 14 bases. In DNA, the CDR3 is TGTGCCAGCAGCCTAGACGGGGGGAGCTCTGGAAACACCATATATTTT. It encodes CASSLDGGSSGNTIYF. Full variable domain (rest looked up from reference TRBV7-2 and TRBJ1-3): GAGVSQSPSNKVTEKGKDVELRCDPISGHTALYWYRQSLGQGLEFLIYFQGNSAPDKSGLPSDRFSAERTGGSVSTLTIQRTQQEDSAVYLCASSLDGGSSGNTIYFGEGSWLTVV.

The chain employs TRBV7-3 and TRBJ2-3; possibly TRBD2 for D (6 bases). Germline V gene data show CDR1 as SGHTA and CDR2 as FQGTGA. V was trimmed by 2 bases and J by 4 bases, leaving 13 bases between them. The CDR3 extends over 15 amino acids. This chain's CDR3 is CASSLVGGPPDTQYF. The CDR3 nucleotides read TGTGCCAGCAGCTTAGTGGGAGGTCCGCCAGATACGCAGTATTTT.

This clonotype was seen a few times. The CDR3 DNA follows: TGTGCCAGCAGTGAAGCCCCGGGGGCCAATCAGCCCCAGCATTTT. It encodes CASSEAPGANQPQHF. The chain uses TRBV6-1 and TRBJ1-5; the D gene is possibly TRBD1 (6 bases). CDR1 and CDR2 (germline): MNHNS, SASEGT. V was clipped by 0 bases and J by 3 bases, with 9 bases between them. The CDR3 totals 15 residues.

This clonotype appeared a few times. The chain uses TRBV29-1 and TRBJ1-1; D not resolved. The CDR3 contains 11 residues. Germline V CDR1 and CDR2: SQVTM, ANQGSEA. Trimming removed 4 bases from V and 8 bases from J, with 11 bases in between. CDR3: CSVGGRSEAFF. CDR3 in DNA: TGCAGCGTTGGCGGGAGATCGGAAGCTTTCTTT. Full variable domain (remainder filled in from reference TRBV29-1 and TRBJ1-1): SAVISQKPSRDICQRGTSLTIQCQVDSQVTMMFWYRQQPGQSLTLIATANQGSEATYESGFVIDKFPISRPNLTFSTLTVSNMSPEDSSIYLCSVGGRSEAFFGQGTRLTVV.

This chain uses TRBV6-1 with TRBJ1-2; TRBD1 matches 9 bases. This CDR3 spans 13 amino acids. CDR1 and CDR2 from the germline V gene are MNHNS and SASEGT. J gave up 7 bases and V 6 bases, and 6 bases lay outside the gene matches. CDR3 bases: TGTGCCAGCAGGAAAGGGACAGGGTTTGGCTACACCTTC. This translates into CASRKGTGFGYTF.

This clonotype appeared a few times. The chain combines TRBV6-6 with TRBJ2-2; D call uncertain. The CDR3 totals 13 residues. Germline CDR1 MNHNY, CDR2 SVGAGI (reference sequence). Trimming stripped 7 bases from V and 5 bases from J, with 11 bases between. CDR3 amino acids: CASINPGTGELFF. As DNA, the CDR3 is TGTGCCAGCATTAACCCTGGGACCGGGGAGCTGTTTTTT.